One and the same sample provided the 8 T cell receptor beta chains below, sequenced in a study of T cell responses to AZD1222 COVID-19 vaccine. Assay: immunoSEQ multiplex PCR; the TCRdb copy retains only in-frame clones and omits some. Among 120,000 or so clones, over 85% were seen once, and the ten largest hold roughly 14%. Specimen: peripheral blood, collected 28 days after the second AZD1222 dose. These receptors came from an adult who received the AZD1222 COVID-19 vaccine.

The count of this clone is one. In DNA, the CDR3 is TGTGCCAGCAGTGAGACTAGGACGAACACCGGGGAGCTGTTTTTT. This gives the protein CASSETRTNTGELFF. J is TRBJ2-2 and V is TRBV25-1; the D gene is possibly TRBD2 (6 bases). From germline, CDR1 is MGHDK and CDR2 SYGVNS. With 3 bases removed from V and 0 bases from J, the gap between germline ends came to 8 bases. CDR3 length: 15 amino acids.

The CDR3 DNA reads TGTGCCAGCAGTTTCAACCAGGTGACACCCCGGGCTTTCTTT. Translating gives CASSFNQVTPRAFF. V is TRBV6-5 and J is TRBJ1-1, with D unresolved. The ends were cut back, 4 bases at V and 11 bases at J, with 20 bases in the middle. Germline V gene data show CDR1 as MNHEY and CDR2 as SVGAGI. The CDR3 spans 14 residues.

V is TRBV2 and J is TRBJ1-5, with 10 nucleotides matching TRBD1. Unmatched junction bases numbered 6, after V lost 6 bases and J lost 1 base. CDR1 and CDR2 from the germline V gene are SNHLY and FYNNEI. The CDR3 totals 16 residues. The CDR3: CASSAGQGLSNQPQHF. DNA for the CDR3: TGTGCCAGCAGCGCGGGACAGGGGCTAAGCAATCAGCCCCAGCATTTT.

This rearrangement joins TRBV30 to TRBJ2-2, with 7 nucleotides matching TRBD2. Germline V lookup: CDR1 GTSNPN, CDR2 SVGIG (reference sequence). The CDR3 sequence is 15 residues long. Losses at the gene ends were 7 bases for V and 0 bases for J; bases not matched to a gene: 8. The CDR3 loop reads CASRSAGANTGELFF. The CDR3 DNA is TGTGCCTCGCGATCCGCGGGAGCGAACACCGGGGAGCTGTTTTTT.

The sample holds a few counts of this clone. The rearrangement links TRBV2 to TRBJ1-2; TRBD1 might be the D (6 bases). The V gene lost 11 bases and the J gene lost 2 bases, with 12 bases spanning the gap. The CDR3 extends over 12 amino acids. Looked up from germline, CDR1 is SNHLY and CDR2 is FYNNEI. The CDR3 protein is CALQGQNYGYTF. The CDR3 region has the DNA TGTGCCCTACAGGGACAAAACTATGGCTACACCTTC.

This clone came up once. The chain has TRBV4-2 and TRBJ2-5, with 10 bases aligning to TRBD2. Looked up from germline, CDR1 is LGHNA and CDR2 is YNFKEQ. This CDR3 is 20 amino acids long. Trimming at V came to 5 bases and at J to 5 bases, leaving 23 bases not matched to a gene. The CDR3 region is CASSSAPGLYLAGVGETQYF. The DNA of the CDR3 is TGTGCCAGCAGCTCTGCTCCGGGCTTGTATCTAGCGGGAGTTGGCGAGACCCAGTACTTC.

The genes are TRBV28 and TRBJ2-1; 12 bases are a match to TRBD2. CDR3 length: 19 residues. The germline V gene has CDR1 MDHEN and CDR2 SYDVKM. Trimming at V came to 4 bases and at J to 0 bases, leaving 10 bases not matched to a gene. The CDR3 region is CASSSSVGLAGSSYNEQFF. DNA of the CDR3: TGTGCCAGCAGTTCTAGTGTAGGACTAGCGGGGAGCTCCTACAATGAGCAGTTCTTC.

The chain combines TRBV19 with TRBJ2-7; TRBD2 aligns across 9 bases. V lost 4 bases to trimming and J lost 2 bases; unmatched junction nucleotides: 12. The CDR3 sequence is 17 residues long. The germline V gene has CDR1 LNHDA and CDR2 SQIVND (reference sequence). CDR3 DNA: TGTGCCAGTAGTAGACCTCCGACTAGCGGCGGGGCCTACGAGCAGTACTTC. As protein: CASSRPPTSGGAYEQYF.